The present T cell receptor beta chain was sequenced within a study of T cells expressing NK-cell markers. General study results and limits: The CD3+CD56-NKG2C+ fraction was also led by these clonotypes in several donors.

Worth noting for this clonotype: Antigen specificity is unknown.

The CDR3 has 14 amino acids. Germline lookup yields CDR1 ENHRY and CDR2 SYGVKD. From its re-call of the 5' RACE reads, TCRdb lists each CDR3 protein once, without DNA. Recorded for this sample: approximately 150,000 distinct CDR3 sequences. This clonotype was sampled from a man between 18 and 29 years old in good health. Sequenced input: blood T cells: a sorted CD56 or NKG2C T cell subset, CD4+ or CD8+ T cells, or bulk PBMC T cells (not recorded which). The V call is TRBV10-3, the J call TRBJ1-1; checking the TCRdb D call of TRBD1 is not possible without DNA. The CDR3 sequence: CAISATPQGAGAFF.